The 28 T cell receptor beta chains below all came from one sample that was sequenced in a study of cytotoxic CD8 clonotypes in ibrutinib-treated CLL. Libraries were prepared by immunoSEQ multiplex PCR; TCRdb keeps only in-frame clonotypes and omits some of them. The data hold roughly 150,000 clones, with roughly 76% observed a single time. The specimen comprised PBMCs, sampled after 24 months of ibrutinib treatment. These receptors all stem from a human donor with chronic lymphocytic leukemia.

The chain couples TRBV27 to TRBJ2-3, with 10 positions matching TRBD2. Germline loops: CDR1 MNHEY, CDR2 SMNVEV (reference sequence). The CDR3 is made up of 15 amino acids. J gave up 1 base and V 3 bases, and 1 base lay outside the gene matches. The CDR3 region is CASSFLAGGTDTQYF. The CDR3 nucleotides read TGTGCCAGCAGTTTTCTAGCGGGAGGCACAGATACGCAGTATTTT.

The chain is built from TRBV7-9 and TRBJ2-2; the D call may be TRBD1 or TRBD2 (5 bases each). The V end was cut by 0 bases, the J end by 0 bases, with 11 bases between. This CDR3 is 17 amino acids long. Germline V gene lookup returns CDR1 SEHNR and CDR2 FQNEAQ (reference sequence). The CDR3 protein is CASSLAVGTSNTGELFF. Written as DNA, the CDR3 is TGTGCCAGCAGCTTAGCGGTGGGGACCTCGAACACCGGGGAGCTGTTTTTT. Filled out from reference TRBV7-9 and TRBJ2-2, the complete variable domain reads DTGVSQNPRHKITKRGQNVTFRCDPISEHNRLYWYRQTLGQGPEFLTYFQNEAQLEKSRLLSDRFSAERPKGSFSTLEIQRTEQGDSAMYLCASSLAVGTSNTGELFFGEGSRLTVL.

This chain links TRBV4-2 with TRBJ1-3; tentatively, D is TRBD1 (5 bases). Germline values: CDR1 LGHNA, CDR2 YNFKEQ. The CDR3 is 14 amino acids. V was pared by 1 base and J by 4 bases, with 8 bases between. The CDR3 protein is CASSQGQGGNTIYF. Written as DNA, the CDR3 is TGTGCCAGCAGCCAAGGCCAGGGAGGAAACACCATATATTTT.

The rearrangement uses TRBV27 and TRBJ2-6; D remains unclear. Germline values: CDR1 MNHEY, CDR2 SMNVEV (reference sequence). The V gene lost 4 bases and the J gene lost 1 base, with 23 bases spanning the gap. The CDR3 has 20 residues. The CDR3, as DNA: TGTGCCAGCAGTTCAATACCGGGCCCACCCCGAAAATCTGGGGCCAACGTCCTGACTTTC. Translating it yields CASSSIPGPPRKSGANVLTF.

This chain joins TRBV27 and TRBJ2-1, with 11 bases identical to TRBD2. CDR1 is MNHEY, CDR2 SMNVEV, per germline (reference sequence). This CDR3 has 14 residues. The J segment lost 8 bases and the V segment lost 11 bases, leaving 11 bases of the junction unmatched. CDR3 in amino acids: CASRGLAAADEQFF. The CDR3 bases are TGTGCCTCCCGGGGACTAGCGGCCGCAGATGAGCAGTTCTTC.

In this sample, this clone turned up a few times. V usage is TRBV11-2 and J usage is TRBJ2-3, with D perhaps TRBD2 (5 bases). Trimming shortened V by 6 bases and J by 5 bases, and 6 bases separated the two germline ends. This CDR3 comprises 11 residues. Germline CDR1 is SGHAT and CDR2 is FQNNGV. CDR3 amino acids: CASRSGDTQYF. In DNA, the CDR3 is TGTGCCAGCAGGAGCGGAGATACGCAGTATTTT.

The rearrangement joins TRBV4-2 to TRBJ2-5; D not certain. V lost 6 bases and J lost 4, with 12 bases in between. The CDR3 runs 13 residues. Per germline, CDR1 LGHNA and CDR2 YNFKEQ. CDR3 bases: TGTGCCAGCAGTAACGGACCGCGAGAGACCCAGTACTTC. Protein sequence: CASSNGPRETQYF.

The J gene is TRBJ1-6, the V gene TRBV5-6; 10 bases agree with TRBD1. Germline values: CDR1 SGHDT, CDR2 YYEEEE. The CDR3 has 16 amino acids. V lost 4 bases and J lost 7; bases outside the gene matches: 8. CDR3 nucleotides: TGTGCCAGCAGCCCCGGGACAGGGGATCCCAATTCACCCCTCCACTTT. This encodes CASSPGTGDPNSPLHF.

This clone was observed a handful of times. This chain links TRBV5-1 with TRBJ2-7; D remains unclear. Trimming removed 4 bases from V and 2 bases from J, with 16 bases in between. Germline-derived CDR1 and CDR2 are SGHRS and YFSETQ. There are 15 residues in the CDR3. CDR3 in amino acids: CASSPPGLPPYEQYF. In DNA form, the CDR3 reads TGCGCCAGCAGCCCCCCTGGGCTGCCCCCCTACGAGCAGTACTTC.

This chain connects TRBV7-3 to TRBJ2-2, with 7 bases that match TRBD2. Germline CDR1 SGHTA, CDR2 FQGTGA. The CDR3 extends over 14 amino acids. V gave up 8 bases and J gave up 1 base; unmatched junction bases: 4. CDR3 DNA: TGTGCCAGCGCCTCTAGCGGGAACACCGGGGAGCTGTTTTTT. This codes for CASASSGNTGELFF.

This clone was detected only once. The chain combines TRBV6-5 with TRBJ2-5; D tentatively fits TRBD1 or TRBD2 (5 bases each). The CDR3 covers 15 residues. Germline loops: CDR1 MNHEY, CDR2 SVGAGI. Trimming left V 0 bases short and J 1 base short, with 9 bases between. Here the CDR3 reads CASSYSMGTQETQYF. The DNA of the CDR3 is TGTGCCAGCAGTTACTCTATGGGGACCCAAGAGACCCAGTACTTC.

V and J are TRBV2 and TRBJ2-3; 13 nucleotides match TRBD2. The trim removed 0 bases at V and 0 bases at J, leaving 3 bases unmatched. Per the germline V gene, CDR1 is SNHLY and CDR2 is FYNNEI. CDR3 length: 18 amino acids. CDR3 DNA: TGTGCCAGCAGTGAAGCGCGGGGACTAGCGGGGAGCACAGATACGCAGTATTTT. Translated: CASSEARGLAGSTDTQYF.

This chain links TRBV9 with TRBJ1-1; 10 positions match TRBD1. CDR3 length equals 15 residues. CDR1 is SGDLS, CDR2 YYNGEE, per germline. V shed 0 bases and J 5 bases; nucleotides not matched to a gene: 4. The CDR3 DNA reads as TGTGCCAGCAGCGTAGGGGGACAGGGGAGGACTGAAGCTTTCTTT. This sequence encodes CASSVGGQGRTEAFF.

This clone was seen only once. This chain uses TRBV11-3 with TRBJ2-3; a possible D gene is TRBD2 (5 bases). The germline V gene encodes CDR1 SGHNT and CDR2 YENEEA. This CDR3 spans 15 amino acids. V was cut by 5 bases and J by 4 bases, with 16 bases left in between. CDR3 bases: TGTGCCAGCAGCCCGATGTCGGGGAACGCAGATACGCAGTATTTT. This codes for CASSPMSGNADTQYF.

J is TRBJ1-3 and V is TRBV28; 9 bases fit TRBD1. This CDR3 is built from 14 residues. Germline lookup yields CDR1 MDHEN and CDR2 SYDVKM. Trimming removed 7 bases from V and 2 bases from J; junction bases left unmatched: 3. CDR3 sequence (DNA): TGTGCCAGCATCCGACAGGGGGCTGGAAACACCATATATTTT. This translates into CASIRQGAGNTIYF. The full variable domain, completed using reference TRBV28 and TRBJ1-3, is DVKVTQSSRYLVKRTGEKVFLECVQDMDHENMFWYRQDPGLGLRLIYFSYDVKMKEKGDIPEGYSVSREKKERFSLILESASTNQTSMYLCASIRQGAGNTIYFGEGSWLTVV.

The V call is TRBV28, the J call TRBJ2-3; 8 bases line up with TRBD1. The length of the CDR3 is 15 residues. CDR1 is MDHEN and CDR2 is SYDVKM in the germline V gene. The V segment lost 7 bases and the J segment 6 bases; nucleotides outside the gene matches: 12. The CDR3 bases are TGTGCCAGCACTTCCCCGCAGGGGGCTTGGGATACGCAGTATTTT. Translating gives CASTSPQGAWDTQYF.

This sequence joins TRBV6-1 and TRBJ2-7; TRBD1 agrees at 12 bases. Germline CDR1 is MNHNS and CDR2 is SASEGT. The J segment lost 4 bases and the V segment lost 4 bases, leaving 5 bases of the junction unmatched. The CDR3 is 15 amino acids. The CDR3 nucleotides read TGTGCCAGCAGTGTCGGGACAGGGGGCTCTTACGAGCAGTACTTC. Translated: CASSVGTGGSYEQYF.

The V call is TRBV28, the J call TRBJ2-7; D remains unclear. Germline CDR1 MDHEN, CDR2 SYDVKM. Trimming shortened V by 3 bases and J by 4 bases, and 7 bases separated the two germline ends. This CDR3 has 12 amino acids. The CDR3 DNA sequence: TGTGCCAGCAGTTTCCAGCAATACGAGCAGTACTTC. This codes for CASSFQQYEQYF.

This rearrangement joins TRBV5-4 to TRBJ1-1, with D possibly TRBD1 on 5 matching bases. The V gene lost 5 bases and the J gene lost 0 bases, with 20 bases spanning the gap. Per the germline V gene, CDR1 is SGHNT and CDR2 is YYREEE (reference sequence). This CDR3 has 17 residues. The CDR3: CASRPGTLGVLNTEAFF. CDR3 nucleotide sequence: TGTGCCAGCAGGCCCGGGACCCTCGGGGTGCTGAACACTGAAGCTTTCTTT.

The rearrangement uses TRBV7-2 and TRBJ2-5; a possible D gene is TRBD1 (6 bases). The V gene lost 5 bases and the J gene lost 1 base, with 11 bases spanning the gap. The CDR3 runs to 14 residues. Per the germline V gene, CDR1 is SGHTA and CDR2 is FQGNSA. Here the CDR3 DNA reads TGTGCCAGCAGCCCCAGACAGGTCCAAGAGACCCAGTACTTC. Its translation is CASSPRQVQETQYF.

The rearrangement uses TRBV5-1 and TRBJ2-7, with D uncertain. This CDR3 has 13 residues. Germline CDR1 SGHRS, CDR2 YFSETQ. Trimming pared 3 bases from V and 3 bases from J, leaving 10 bases between. CDR3 bases: TGCGCCAGCAGCTCTACAAACAGCTACGAGCAGTACTTC. Translation gives CASSSTNSYEQYF.

This chain joins TRBV18 and TRBJ2-7; D gene unclear. CDR3 length equals 15 residues. CDR1 and CDR2 from the germline V gene are KGHSH and LQKENI. Deletions cut 3 bases from V and 5 bases from J, with 17 bases between. Here the CDR3 reads CASSPAVLRVDEQYF. CDR3 in DNA: TGTGCCAGCTCACCGGCGGTACTCCGGGTCGACGAGCAGTACTTC.

The chain employs TRBV6-6 and TRBJ1-1, with TRBD1 as a possible D gene (5 bases). Germline assignment: CDR1 MNHNY and CDR2 SVGAGI (reference sequence). The CDR3 is made up of 15 amino acids. V dropped 5 bases and J dropped 0 bases, with 13 bases sitting between them. This CDR3 reads CASSQPWGVNTEAFF. The CDR3 DNA reads as TGTGCCAGCAGTCAACCTTGGGGGGTGAACACTGAAGCTTTCTTT.

The chain recombines TRBV7-9 with TRBJ2-7, with D possibly TRBD1 on 5 matching bases. The germline gives CDR1 SEHNR, CDR2 FQNEAQ (reference sequence). V was cut by 1 base and J by 0 bases, with 10 bases left in between. This CDR3 is 15 amino acids long. The CDR3 nucleotides are TGTGCCAGCAGCTTAGGGGCCAGGGCCTCCTACGAGCAGTACTTC. Its translation: CASSLGARASYEQYF.

The gene calls are TRBV27 and TRBJ2-7; TRBD1 agrees at 7 bases. The CDR3 totals 14 residues. J was trimmed by 2 bases and V by 7 bases; bases with no gene match: 8. CDR1 is MNHEY and CDR2 is SMNVEV in the germline V gene (reference sequence). The CDR3 sequence: CASILRQGAYEQYF. In DNA, the CDR3 is TGTGCCAGCATCCTACGGCAGGGGGCCTACGAGCAGTACTTC.

The V call is TRBV5-4, the J call TRBJ2-3; 11 positions agree with TRBD2. From germline, CDR1 is SGHNT and CDR2 YYREEE (reference sequence). With V trimmed by 9 bases and J by 1 base, 4 bases remained unmatched. CDR3 length equals 14 residues. This chain's CDR3 is CATILAGGTDTQYF. In nucleotides, the CDR3 is TGTGCCACCATACTAGCGGGGGGCACAGATACGCAGTATTTT.

This clone was found a few times. The chain links TRBV27 to TRBJ2-7; D unclear. Looked up from germline, CDR1 is MNHEY and CDR2 is SMNVEV (reference sequence). The V end was cut by 3 bases, the J end by 1 base, with 7 bases between. The CDR3 runs 13 residues. The CDR3 here is CASSFGQSYEQYF. For the CDR3, the DNA is TGTGCCAGCAGTTTTGGGCAGTCCTACGAGCAGTACTTC.

The V and J genes are TRBV5-6 and TRBJ2-7; 16 bases match TRBD2. CDR1 is SGHDT, CDR2 YYEEEE, per germline. The CDR3 is made up of 15 amino acids. J gave up 4 bases and V 4 bases, and 2 bases lay outside the gene matches. CDR3 bases: TGTGCCAGCAGCGAGGGACTAGCGGGAGGGTACGAGCAGTACTTC. It translates to CASSEGLAGGYEQYF.